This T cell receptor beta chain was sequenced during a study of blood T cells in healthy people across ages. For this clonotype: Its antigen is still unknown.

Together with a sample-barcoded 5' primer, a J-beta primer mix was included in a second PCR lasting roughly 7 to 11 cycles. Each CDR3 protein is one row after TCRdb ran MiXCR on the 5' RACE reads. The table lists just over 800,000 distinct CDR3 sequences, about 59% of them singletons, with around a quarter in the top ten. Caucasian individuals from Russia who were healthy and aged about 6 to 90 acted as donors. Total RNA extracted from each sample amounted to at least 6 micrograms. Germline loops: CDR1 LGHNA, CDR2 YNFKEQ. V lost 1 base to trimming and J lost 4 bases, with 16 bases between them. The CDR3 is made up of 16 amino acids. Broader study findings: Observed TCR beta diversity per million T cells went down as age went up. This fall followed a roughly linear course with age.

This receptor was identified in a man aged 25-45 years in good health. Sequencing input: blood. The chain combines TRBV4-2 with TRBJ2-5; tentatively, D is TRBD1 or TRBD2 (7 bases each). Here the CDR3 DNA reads TGTGCCAGCAGCCAAGGACAGGGAACGGGGGGAGAGACCCAGTACTTC. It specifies CASSQGQGTGGETQYF.